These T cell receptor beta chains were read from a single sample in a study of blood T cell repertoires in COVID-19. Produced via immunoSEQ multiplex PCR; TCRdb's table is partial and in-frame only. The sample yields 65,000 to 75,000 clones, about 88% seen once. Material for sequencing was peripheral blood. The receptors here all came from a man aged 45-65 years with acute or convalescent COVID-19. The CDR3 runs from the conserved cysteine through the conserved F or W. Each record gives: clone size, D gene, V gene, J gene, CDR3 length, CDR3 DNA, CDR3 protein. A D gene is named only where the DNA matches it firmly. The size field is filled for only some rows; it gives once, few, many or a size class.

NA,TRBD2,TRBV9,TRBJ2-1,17,TGTGCCAGCAGCGTCTCGCTATCGGGGGGTGGGTACAATGAGCAGTTCTTC,CASSVSLSGGGYNEQFF
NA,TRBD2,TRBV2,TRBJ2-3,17,TGTGCCAGCAGCGAAGGACTAGCGGGGGGTTACGGGGATACGCAGTATTTT,CASSEGLAGGYGDTQYF
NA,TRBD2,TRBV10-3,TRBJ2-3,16,TGTGCCATCAGTGACCCGGGACTACGGGCCACAGATACGCAGTATTTT,CAISDPGLRATDTQYF
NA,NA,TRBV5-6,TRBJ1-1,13,TGTGCCAGCAGCTTGGGGGAGGAAACTGAAGCTTTCTTT,CASSLGEETEAFF
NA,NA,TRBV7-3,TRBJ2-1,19,TGTGCCAGCAGCTCAAAGGGACAGCCCGGGAGTATCAGCGGCAATGAGCAGTTCTTC,CASSSKGQPGSISGNEQFF
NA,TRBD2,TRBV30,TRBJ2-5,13,TGTGCCTGGACCCCGGGGGGGACAGAGACCCAGTACTTC,CAWTPGGTETQYF
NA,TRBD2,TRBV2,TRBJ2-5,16,TGTGCCAGCAGTAAGGGACTAGCGGGCACTGGGGAGACCCAGTACTTC,CASSKGLAGTGETQYF
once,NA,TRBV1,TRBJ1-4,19,TGCACCAGCAGCCAACCACGACCCCTCAGGGGGCTTATTAATGAAAAACTGTTTTTT,CTSSQPRPLRGLINEKLFF
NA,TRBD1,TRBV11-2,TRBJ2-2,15,TGTGCCAGCATCCAGGGGGCAGGGTACACCGGGGAGCTGTTTTTT,CASIQGAGYTGELFF
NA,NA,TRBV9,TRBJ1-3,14,TGTGCCAGCAGCGTAGGGGGCACTGGAAACACCATATATTTT,CASSVGGTGNTIYF
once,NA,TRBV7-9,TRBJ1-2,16,TGTGCCAGCAGCTTAGCGAGTTCAGGGGCGGGCTATGGCTACACCTTC,CASSLASSGAGYGYTF
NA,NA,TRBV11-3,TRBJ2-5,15,TGTGCCAGCAGCTTAGGAGCGCGGGCACAAGAGACCCAGTACTTC,CASSLGARAQETQYF
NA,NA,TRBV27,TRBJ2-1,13,TGTGCCAGCAGTTCAAACTCCTACAATGAGCAGTTCTTC,CASSSNSYNEQFF
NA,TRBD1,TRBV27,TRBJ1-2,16,TGTGCCAGCAGTTTATCGGGTTGGGAGACAGGGATTGGCTACACCTTC,CASSLSGWETGIGYTF
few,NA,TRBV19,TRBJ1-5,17,TGTGCCAGTAGTATAGGTCTCGGACAACTACCGGACCAGCCCCAGCATTTT,CASSIGLGQLPDQPQHF
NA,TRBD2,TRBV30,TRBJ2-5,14,TGTGCCTGGAATCTCGGGACTAGTGTAAAGACCCAGTACTTC,CAWNLGTSVKTQYF
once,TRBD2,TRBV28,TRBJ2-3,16,TGTGCCAGCACACGGACTAGCGGGAGAGGCACAGATACGCAGTATTTT,CASTRTSGRGTDTQYF
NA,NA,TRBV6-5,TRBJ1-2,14,TGTGCCAGCAGTTACTCAGGGTCCGGGAAGGGCTACACCTTC,CASSYSGSGKGYTF
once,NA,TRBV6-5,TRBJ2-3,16,TGTGCCAGCAGTTACTTCTCTAGCCTCGACACAGATACGCAGTATTTT,CASSYFSSLDTDTQYF
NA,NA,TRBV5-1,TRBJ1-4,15,TGCGCCAGCAGCGGAGGGACCTCAACTAATGAAAAACTGTTTTTT,CASSGGTSTNEKLFF
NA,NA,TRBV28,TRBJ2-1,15,TGTGCCAGCAGGGGGCGTTTGGTAGCACTCAATGAGCAGTTCTTC,CASRGRLVALNEQFF
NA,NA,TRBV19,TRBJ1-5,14,TGTGCCAGTAGCCAGACAGGAGGAAATCAGCCCCAGCATTTT,CASSQTGGNQPQHF
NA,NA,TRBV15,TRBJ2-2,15,TGTGCCACCAGCAGAGATCCGGGGAACACCGGGGAGCTGTTTTTT,CATSRDPGNTGELFF
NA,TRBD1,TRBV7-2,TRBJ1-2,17,TGTGCCAGCAGCTTAGGGTCGGGACAGGGGGCATACTATGGCTACACCTTC,CASSLGSGQGAYYGYTF
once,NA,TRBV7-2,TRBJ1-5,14,TGTGCCAGCAGCTTAGCGGGGGGGGGACAGCCCCAGCATTTT,CASSLAGGGQPQHF
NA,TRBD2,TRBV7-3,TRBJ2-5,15,TGTGCCAGCAGCCGACAAGCGGGAGGGCGGGAGACCCAGTACTTC,CASSRQAGGRETQYF
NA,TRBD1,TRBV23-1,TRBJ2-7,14,TGCGCCAGCAGTTCTGGGGACAGGCCCTACGAGCAGTACTTC,CASSSGDRPYEQYF
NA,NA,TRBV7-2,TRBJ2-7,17,TGTGCCAGCAGCTTAGTCTCTCTAGCCGAAAGCTCCTACGAGCAGTACTTC,CASSLVSLAESSYEQYF
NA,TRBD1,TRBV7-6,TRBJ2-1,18,TGTGCCAGCAGCCCCATGAGGATGACAGGGAACTCCTACAATGAGCAGTTCTTC,CASSPMRMTGNSYNEQFF
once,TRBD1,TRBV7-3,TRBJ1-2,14,TGTGCCAGCAACGACAGGGACGAACTCTATGGCTACACCTTC,CASNDRDELYGYTF
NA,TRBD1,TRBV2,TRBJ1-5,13,TGTGCCAGCAGATTCAGGGGGCCGGAGCCCCAGCATTTT,CASRFRGPEPQHF
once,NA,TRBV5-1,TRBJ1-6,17,TGCGCCAGCAGCCGCGGGGGCAGCGCCTTTTCATATTCACCCCTCCACTTT,CASSRGGSAFSYSPLHF
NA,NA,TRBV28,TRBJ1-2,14,TGTGCCAGCAGTTTCCGGGATAACTATGGGGGCTACACCTTC,CASSFRDNYGGYTF
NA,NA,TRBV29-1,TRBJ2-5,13,TGCAGCGTTCGTGGGGCAGCACAAGAGACCCAGTACTTC,CSVRGAAQETQYF
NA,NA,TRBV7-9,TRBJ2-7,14,TGTGCCAGCAGCCCCAGGGGAGGGGGTGAAGAGCAGTACTTC,CASSPRGGGEEQYF
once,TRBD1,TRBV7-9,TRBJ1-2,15,TGTGCCAGCAGCTGGGGACAGAATATATTCTATGGCTACACCTTC,CASSWGQNIFYGYTF
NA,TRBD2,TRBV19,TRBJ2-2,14,TGTGCCAGCCGTAGCGGGGGGGCTGGCGGGGAGCTGTTTTTT,CASRSGGAGGELFF
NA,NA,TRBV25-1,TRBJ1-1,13,TGTGCCAGCAGTTTGTTGCAGGGCACTGAAGCTTTCTTT,CASSLLQGTEAFF
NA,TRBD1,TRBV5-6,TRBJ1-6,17,TGTGCCAGCAGCCGGGGACAGTGGAGCTCCTATAATTCACCCCTCCACTTT,CASSRGQWSSYNSPLHF
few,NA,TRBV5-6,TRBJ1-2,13,TGTGCCAGCAGCTCCAGAAGTGGCTATGGCTACACCTTC,CASSSRSGYGYTF
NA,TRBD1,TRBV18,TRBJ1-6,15,TGTGCCAGCTCGCCTGGACAGGGACAAGGGTCACCCCTCCACTTT,CASSPGQGQGSPLHF
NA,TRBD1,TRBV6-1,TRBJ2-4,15,TGTGCCAGCAGTGAATTCGACAGGGGAAGGGACATTCAGTACTTC,CASSEFDRGRDIQYF
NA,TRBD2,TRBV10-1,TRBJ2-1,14,TGCGCCAGCAGTGATGGAACTAGCGGGAGGGAGGGGTTCTTC,CASSDGTSGREGFF
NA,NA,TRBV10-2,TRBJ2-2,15,TGCGCCAGCAGTGAGGTAGGGGGAGTCACCGGGGAGCTGTTTTTT,CASSEVGGVTGELFF
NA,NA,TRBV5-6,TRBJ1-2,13,TGTGCCAGCAGGGCACAGGGTTACTATGGCTACACCTTC,CASRAQGYYGYTF
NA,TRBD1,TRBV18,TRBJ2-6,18,TGTGCCAGCTCACCAGACAGGGGTCGAAGCTCTGGGGCCAACGTCCTGACTTTC,CASSPDRGRSSGANVLTF
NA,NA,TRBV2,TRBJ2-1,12,TGTGCCAGCAAAAGGGAGTACAATGAGCAGTTCTTC,CASKREYNEQFF
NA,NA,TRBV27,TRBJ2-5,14,TGTGCCAGCAGTCGCCACAGGTACCAAGAGACCCAGTACTTC,CASSRHRYQETQYF
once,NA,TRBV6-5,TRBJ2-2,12,TGTGCCAGCAGGGTTAGCACCGGGGAGCTGTTTTTT,CASRVSTGELFF
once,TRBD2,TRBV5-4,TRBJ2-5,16,TGTGCCAGCAGCTTGGTGACGGGGGGACGGGAAGAGACCCAGTACTTC,CASSLVTGGREETQYF
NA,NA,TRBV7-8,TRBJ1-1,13,TGTGCCAGCAGCCGACAGGAGAACACTGAAGCTTTCTTT,CASSRQENTEAFF
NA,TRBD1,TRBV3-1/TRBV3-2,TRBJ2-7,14,TGTGCCAGCAGCCAACAGGGGGCGGCCTACGAGCAGTACTTC,CASSQQGAAYEQYF
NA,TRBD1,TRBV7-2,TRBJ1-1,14,TGTGCCAGCAGCCCAAGGACAGGGAACACTGAAGCTTTCTTT,CASSPRTGNTEAFF
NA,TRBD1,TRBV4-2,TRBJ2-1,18,TGTGCCAGCAGCCAAGAGACAGGGCCTCCGAGCTCCTACAATGAGCAGTTCTTC,CASSQETGPPSSYNEQFF
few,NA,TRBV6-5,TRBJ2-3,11,TGTGCCAGCAGTTCCCGGGATACGCAGTATTTT,CASSSRDTQYF
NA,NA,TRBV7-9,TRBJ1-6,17,TGTGCCAGCAGCTTACAGAGTGGGGCGCGGTATAATTCACCCCTCCACTTT,CASSLQSGARYNSPLHF
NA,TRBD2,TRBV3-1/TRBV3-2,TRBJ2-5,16,TGTGCCAGCAGCCATGGCGGGCTAGCGGGAAGGGAGACCCAGTACTTC,CASSHGGLAGRETQYF
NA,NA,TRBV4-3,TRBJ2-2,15,TGCGCCAGCAGCCAAGAAGGCAGGGGATACGGGGAGCTGTTTTTT,CASSQEGRGYGELFF
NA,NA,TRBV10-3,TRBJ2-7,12,TGTGCCATCAAGGCGGGTCGCGACGAGCAGTACTTC,CAIKAGRDEQYF